These 32 T cell receptor beta chains were all obtained from the same sample, sequenced in a study of cytotoxic CD8 clonotypes in ibrutinib-treated CLL. The repertoire was sequenced with immunoSEQ multiplex PCR; TCRdb's copy has only in-frame clones and lacks some. Of around 91,000 clones in the sample, just over 85% were seen once. The sequencing here drew on PBMCs, taken before ibrutinib treatment. These receptor sequences come from a human donor with chronic lymphocytic leukemia.

The chain carries TRBV10-3 and TRBJ2-3; 10 nucleotides agree with TRBD1. The CDR3 has 16 residues. The germline V gene encodes CDR1 ENHRY and CDR2 SYGVKD. Trimming took 6 bases from V and 5 from J; bases not matched to a gene: 11. CDR3 DNA: TGTGCCATCAGCGAGACGACAGGGGGCTTCGGAGATACGCAGTATTTT. Translation gives CAISETTGGFGDTQYF.

The V and J genes are TRBV19 and TRBJ2-3; 8 bases agree with TRBD2. This CDR3 region has 17 residues. After removal of 2 bases from V and 5 bases from J, the junction contained 12 bases not matched to a gene. Germline values: CDR1 LNHDA, CDR2 SQIVND (reference sequence). Here the CDR3 DNA reads TGTGCCAGTAGTATAAGGAGTGGAATGCTAGCGGGAGATACGCAGTATTTT. This codes for CASSIRSGMLAGDTQYF.

The rearrangement joins TRBV19 to TRBJ1-4; D remains unclear. Trimming cost V 7 bases and J 0 bases, with 15 bases left between them. Germline V gives CDR1 LNHDA, CDR2 SQIVND (reference sequence). This CDR3 has 16 residues. CDR3 in DNA: TGTGCCAGTACCCGCCTCGGGGTTGCAACTAATGAAAAACTGTTTTTT. Its translation: CASTRLGVATNEKLFF.

The V gene is TRBV19, the J gene TRBJ1-1, with unresolved D. The CDR3 contains 14 residues. Germline loops: CDR1 LNHDA, CDR2 SQIVND (reference sequence). V was pared by 2 bases and J by 1 base, with 8 bases between. The CDR3 region has the DNA TGTGCCAGTAGTATACACGAGGAGAACACTGAAGCTTTCTTT. Protein: CASSIHEENTEAFF.

The chain has TRBV7-9 and TRBJ2-5, with 9 bases matching TRBD2. V shed 4 bases and J 5 bases; nucleotides not matched to a gene: 5. The CDR3 is made up of 14 amino acids. Germline V gene data show CDR1 as SEHNR and CDR2 as FQNEAQ (reference sequence). CDR3 sequence reads: CASSSLAGAETQYF. CDR3 DNA sequence: TGTGCCAGCAGCTCCTTAGCGGGAGCTGAGACCCAGTACTTC.

Only one count was recorded for this clone. This chain links TRBV5-6 with TRBJ2-2, with D perhaps matching TRBD1 or TRBD2 (6 bases each). CDR1 and CDR2 (germline): SGHDT, YYEEEE. Trimming pared 1 base from V and 0 bases from J, leaving 10 bases between. This CDR3 has 16 residues. Here the CDR3 DNA reads TGTGCCAGCAGCTTGTGGGGGGCCTCGAACACCGGGGAGCTGTTTTTT. This codes for CASSLWGASNTGELFF.

J is TRBJ2-7 and V is TRBV28; TRBD1 matches at 9 bases. V lost 8 bases to trimming and J lost 0 bases; unmatched junction nucleotides: 5. The CDR3 loop spans 14 amino acids. Germline CDR1 MDHEN, CDR2 SYDVKM. The CDR3 reads CASATGGVSYEQYF. The CDR3 nucleotides are TGTGCCAGCGCGACAGGGGGGGTCTCCTACGAGCAGTACTTC.

In this sample, this clone turned up once. The chain is built from TRBV18 and TRBJ2-7; 11 nucleotides agree with TRBD1. V trimming: 2 bases; J trimming: 5 bases; junction bases outside the gene matches: 5. This CDR3 has 15 residues. Germline loops: CDR1 KGHSH, CDR2 LQKENI. CDR3: CASSPVGQGAHEQYF. The DNA for the CDR3 is TGTGCCAGCTCACCAGTCGGACAGGGGGCCCACGAGCAGTACTTC.

This chain links TRBV6-6 with TRBJ2-1; 7 positions agree with TRBD2. V dropped 0 bases and J dropped 1; count of bases not matched to a gene: 3. The CDR3 sequence is 16 residues long. The V gene's germline CDR1 is MNHNY and CDR2 SVGAGI (reference sequence). CDR3 sequence (DNA): TGTGCCAGCAGTTACTCTACCGGGAGGTCCTACAATGAGCAGTTCTTC. Amino acids: CASSYSTGRSYNEQFF.

This chain connects TRBV18 to TRBJ2-2; no firm D call. Germline values: CDR1 KGHSH, CDR2 LQKENI. This CDR3 region has 13 residues. V lost 5 bases to trimming and J lost 2 bases, with 6 bases between them. The CDR3 protein is CASSATNTGELFF. The CDR3, as DNA: TGTGCCAGCTCAGCCACAAACACCGGGGAGCTGTTTTTT.

The rearrangement uses TRBV25-1 and TRBJ2-7; maybe TRBD2 (6 bases). Trimming stripped 4 bases from V and 0 bases from J, with 10 bases between. In germline, CDR1 is MGHDK, CDR2 SYGVNS. The CDR3 loop spans 14 amino acids. Here the CDR3 DNA reads TGTGCCAGCAGTGCTTCGGGAGTCTCCTACGAGCAGTACTTC. Residues: CASSASGVSYEQYF.

This sequence joins TRBV19 and TRBJ1-2; D not certain. V shed 1 base and J shed 7 bases, with 7 bases lying between them. This CDR3 is 12 amino acids long. Germline CDR1 and CDR2: LNHDA and SQIVND (reference sequence). The CDR3 loop is CASSIGPTGYTF. DNA for the CDR3: TGTGCCAGTAGTATAGGGCCAACTGGCTACACCTTC.

The rearrangement joins TRBV2 to TRBJ2-3; 9 nucleotides match TRBD2. This CDR3 region has 17 residues. The trim removed 6 bases at V and 3 bases at J, leaving 13 bases unmatched. The germline V gene has CDR1 SNHLY and CDR2 FYNNEI. CDR3 protein: CASRYNPASGETDTQYF. For the CDR3, the DNA is TGTGCCAGCAGATACAACCCGGCTAGCGGGGAGACAGATACGCAGTATTTT.

The V and J genes are TRBV10-3 and TRBJ2-7; D may correspond to TRBD1 or TRBD2 (5 bases each). Trimming took 4 bases from V and 3 from J, leaving 16 bases between them. The CDR3 is 15 amino acids. Germline V gene lookup returns CDR1 ENHRY and CDR2 SYGVKD. The CDR3 loop is CAISGDLAGSYEQYF. CDR3 in DNA: TGTGCCATCAGTGGGGACCTCGCTGGCAGCTACGAGCAGTACTTC.

This clone appeared once. The genes are TRBV6-1 and TRBJ2-7; the match to TRBD1 covers 8 bases. J gave up 3 bases and V 4 bases, and 8 bases lay outside the gene matches. Germline CDR1 MNHNS, CDR2 SASEGT. The CDR3 totals 15 residues. The CDR3 loop is CASSGKSTGDYEQYF. The CDR3, as DNA: TGTGCCAGCAGTGGAAAATCGACAGGGGACTACGAGCAGTACTTC.

The genes are TRBV11-2 and TRBJ2-3; no clear D gene. The V gene lost 5 bases and the J gene lost 3 bases, with 12 bases spanning the gap. Germline V gene lookup returns CDR1 SGHAT and CDR2 FQNNGV. The CDR3 has 14 amino acids. CDR3: CASSPQIGTDTQYF. In DNA form, the CDR3 reads TGTGCCAGCAGCCCCCAGATCGGGACAGATACGCAGTATTTT.

This chain joins TRBV27 and TRBJ1-5, with D perhaps matching TRBD1 (5 bases). Trimming removed 2 bases from V and 1 base from J, with 9 bases in between. This CDR3 spans 15 amino acids. The germline gives CDR1 MNHEY, CDR2 SMNVEV (reference sequence). CDR3 bases: TGTGCCAGCAGTTTACTAACAGGAAGCAATCAGCCCCAGCATTTT. Its translation is CASSLLTGSNQPQHF.

This sequence joins TRBV6-5 and TRBJ2-7; tentatively, D is TRBD1 (5 bases). This CDR3 has 13 residues. The germline V gene encodes CDR1 MNHEY and CDR2 SVGAGI. Trimming removed 6 bases at V and 6 bases at J, with 15 bases between. The CDR3 nucleotides are TGTGCCAGCAGCGTCTATGGGGCAGGCGAGCAGTACTTC. Protein sequence: CASSVYGAGEQYF.

The V gene is TRBV9, the J gene TRBJ2-7; the match to TRBD2 covers 11 bases. CDR3 size: 17 residues. In germline, CDR1 is SGDLS, CDR2 YYNGEE. J was trimmed by 0 bases and V by 4 bases; bases with no gene match: 9. The CDR3 spells CASSPRTSGLSSYEQYF. CDR3 DNA: TGTGCCAGCAGCCCCCGGACTAGCGGGCTCAGCTCCTACGAGCAGTACTTC.

The chain links TRBV29-1 to TRBJ1-2; D ambiguous. CDR1 SQVTM and CDR2 ANQGSEA come from the germline V gene. The CDR3 is made up of 13 amino acids. V lost 4 bases and J lost 6, with 15 bases in between. The CDR3 loop reads CSVAEPSGHGYTF. CDR3 sequence (DNA): TGCAGCGTTGCGGAACCATCGGGTCATGGCTACACCTTC.

This chain joins TRBV11-2 and TRBJ2-1; 15 bases align to TRBD2. The CDR3 contains 18 residues. Per germline, CDR1 SGHAT and CDR2 FQNNGV. V shed 2 bases and J 2 bases; nucleotides not matched to a gene: 4. CDR3 sequence (DNA): TGTGCCAGCAGCTTACGGACTAGCGGGAGGGCGGCCTACAATGAGCAGTTCTTC. Protein product: CASSLRTSGRAAYNEQFF.

The chain links TRBV30 to TRBJ2-1, with 8 bases lining up with TRBD1. Germline values: CDR1 GTSNPN, CDR2 SVGIG (reference sequence). The length of the CDR3 is 14 residues. J lost 7 bases, V lost 6 bases, and 11 bases had no gene match. The CDR3 DNA is TGTGCCTGCGAGTACGGGACAGGAAAGAATGAGCAGTTCTTC. Translated, it gives CACEYGTGKNEQFF.

J is TRBJ1-2 and V is TRBV6-5, with 7 bases fitting TRBD1. V was clipped by 0 bases and J by 7 bases; unmatched bases: 11. The CDR3 sequence is 16 residues long. Germline V gene lookup returns CDR1 MNHEY and CDR2 SVGAGI. Here the CDR3 reads CASSYSFSGGRRGYTF. The CDR3 DNA sequence: TGTGCCAGCAGTTACTCGTTTTCAGGGGGTCGTCGTGGCTACACCTTC.

The chain carries TRBV2 and TRBJ2-1, with 10 positions matching TRBD2. The CDR3 consists of 18 residues. Per the germline V gene, CDR1 is SNHLY and CDR2 is FYNNEI. V lost 7 bases, J lost 3 bases, and 15 bases stayed unmatched. The CDR3 region has the DNA TGTGCCAGCATCCATGGCAGGCCTAGCGGGGGCATCTACAATGAGCAGTTCTTC. This encodes CASIHGRPSGGIYNEQFF.

The rearrangement uses TRBV28 and TRBJ2-3, with a weak D call TRBD1 (5 bases). CDR1 is MDHEN and CDR2 is SYDVKM in the germline V gene. V lost 0 bases and J lost 0, with 10 bases in between. This CDR3 is 16 amino acids long. The CDR3 spells CASSLWGQGSTDTQYF. CDR3 sequence (DNA): TGTGCCAGCAGTTTATGGGGCCAGGGAAGCACAGATACGCAGTATTTT.

V is TRBV5-1 and J is TRBJ2-2, with 8 bases fitting TRBD2. Germline V lookup: CDR1 SGHRS, CDR2 YFSETQ. The V segment lost 2 bases and the J segment 0 bases; nucleotides outside the gene matches: 0. There are 15 residues in the CDR3. CDR3 residues: CASSFSGTNTGELFF. DNA of the CDR3: TGCGCCAGCAGCTTTAGCGGGACGAACACCGGGGAGCTGTTTTTT. Complete variable domain (other parts from reference TRBV5-1 and TRBJ2-2): KAGVTQTPRYLIKTRGQQVTLSCSPISGHRSVSWYQQTPGQGLQFLFEYFSETQRNKGNFPGRFSGRQFSNSRSEMNVSTLELGDSALYLCASSFSGTNTGELFFGEGSRLTVL.

The chain employs TRBV14 and TRBJ2-3; TRBD2 is a possible D gene (5 bases). Germline lookup yields CDR1 SGHDN and CDR2 FVKESK. This CDR3 spans 18 amino acids. The V and J ends lost 0 bases and 6 bases respectively, with 22 bases between them. This CDR3 reads CASSQDWASSLRWDTQYF. As DNA, the CDR3 is TGTGCCAGCAGCCAAGATTGGGCTAGCAGCCTCCGGTGGGATACGCAGTATTTT. Full variable domain (rest looked up from reference TRBV14 and TRBJ2-3): EAGVTQFPSHSVIEKGQTVTLRCDPISGHDNLYWYRRVMGKEIKFLLHFVKESKQDESGMPNNRFLAERTGGTYSTLKVQPAELEDSGVYFCASSQDWASSLRWDTQYFGPGTRLTVL.

This chain joins TRBV28 and TRBJ1-4; no definite D call. The CDR3 consists of 12 residues. CDR1 is MDHEN, CDR2 SYDVKM, per germline. The V end lost 5 bases, the J end lost 7 bases, and 8 bases lay between the germline ends. CDR3 in amino acids: CASSKGLEKLFF. DNA for the CDR3: TGTGCCAGCAGTAAAGGTCTTGAAAAACTGTTTTTT.

V usage is TRBV7-3 and J usage is TRBJ2-2, with a tentative D call TRBD1 (5 bases). Germline CDR1 and CDR2: SGHTA and FQGTGA. The CDR3 runs 14 residues. Trimming removed 2 bases from V and 3 bases from J, with 7 bases in between. The CDR3 DNA follows: TGTGCCAGCAGCTTAGGGGCAGACACCGGGGAGCTGTTTTTT. It encodes CASSLGADTGELFF.

The chain has TRBV5-4 and TRBJ1-1; D gene unclear. Germline V lookup: CDR1 SGHNT, CDR2 YYREEE (reference sequence). The ends were cut back, 0 bases at V and 5 bases at J, with 11 bases in the middle. There are 14 residues in the CDR3. The CDR3 sequence is CASSLARSATEAFF. CDR3 coding DNA: TGTGCCAGCAGCTTGGCAAGGTCCGCGACTGAAGCTTTCTTT.

The chain is built from TRBV7-3 and TRBJ2-1; D remains unclear. This CDR3 is 17 amino acids long. Germline loops: CDR1 SGHTA, CDR2 FQGTGA. Trimming left V 1 base short and J 5 bases short, with 18 bases between. The CDR3 region is CASSLKNRLSKDNEQFF. CDR3 DNA sequence: TGTGCCAGCAGCTTAAAGAATCGTCTATCTAAGGACAATGAGCAGTTCTTC.

The chain has TRBV4-1 and TRBJ2-4; D remains unclear. The germline V gene has CDR1 MGHRA and CDR2 YSYEKL. The length of the CDR3 is 18 residues. Trimming took off 5 bases at V and 1 base at J, with 21 bases between the two ends. The CDR3 coding sequence is TGCGCCAGCAGCGATCAGTGGCCATCGGCACTGGCCAAAAACATTCAGTACTTC. It codes for CASSDQWPSALAKNIQYF.